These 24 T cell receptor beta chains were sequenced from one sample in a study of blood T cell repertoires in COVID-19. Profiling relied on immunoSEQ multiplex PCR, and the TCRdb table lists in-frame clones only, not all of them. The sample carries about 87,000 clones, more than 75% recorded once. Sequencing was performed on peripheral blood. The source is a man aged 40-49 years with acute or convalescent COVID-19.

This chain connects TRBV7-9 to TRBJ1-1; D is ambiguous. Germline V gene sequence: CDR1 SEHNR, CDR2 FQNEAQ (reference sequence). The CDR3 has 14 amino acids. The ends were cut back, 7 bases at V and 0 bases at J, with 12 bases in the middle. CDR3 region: CASIKQPMNTEAFF. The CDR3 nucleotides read TGTGCCAGCATTAAACAGCCTATGAACACTGAAGCTTTCTTT.

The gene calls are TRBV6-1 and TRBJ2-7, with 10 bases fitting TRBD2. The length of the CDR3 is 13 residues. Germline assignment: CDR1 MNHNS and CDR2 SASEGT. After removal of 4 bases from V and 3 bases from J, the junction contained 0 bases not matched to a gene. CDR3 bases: TGTGCCAGCAGTGGACTAGCGGGCTACGAGCAGTACTTC. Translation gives CASSGLAGYEQYF.

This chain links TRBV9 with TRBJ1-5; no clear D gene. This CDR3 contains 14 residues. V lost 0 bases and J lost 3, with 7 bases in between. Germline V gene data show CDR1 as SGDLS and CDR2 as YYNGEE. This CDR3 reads CASSVGATNQPQHF. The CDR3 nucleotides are TGTGCCAGCAGCGTAGGAGCAACCAATCAGCCCCAGCATTTT.

The CDR3 loop reads CASSYALAGGSSYEQYF. The CDR3 DNA is TGTGCCAGCAGTTACGCACTAGCGGGGGGAAGCTCCTACGAGCAGTACTTC. The rearrangement uses TRBV6-2 or TRBV6-3 and TRBJ2-7; TRBD2 matches 12 bases. This CDR3 contains 17 residues. The junction had 5 bases not matched to a gene; V was cut back by 2 bases and J by 0 bases. CDR1 is MNHEY and CDR2 is SVGEGT in the germline V gene.

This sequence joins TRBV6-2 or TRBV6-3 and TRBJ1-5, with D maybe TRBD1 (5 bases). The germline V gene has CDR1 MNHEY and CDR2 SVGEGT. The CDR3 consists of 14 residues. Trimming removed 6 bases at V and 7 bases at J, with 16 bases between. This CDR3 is CASSLPGVKQPQHF. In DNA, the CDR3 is TGTGCCAGCAGCCTCCCGGGGGTAAAACAGCCCCAGCATTTT.

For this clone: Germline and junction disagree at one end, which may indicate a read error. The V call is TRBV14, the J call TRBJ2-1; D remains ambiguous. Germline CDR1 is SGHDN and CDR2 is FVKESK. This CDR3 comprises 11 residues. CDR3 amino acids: CVSSHSHEQFF. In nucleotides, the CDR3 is TGTGTCAGCAGCCATAGTCATGAGCAGTTCTTC.

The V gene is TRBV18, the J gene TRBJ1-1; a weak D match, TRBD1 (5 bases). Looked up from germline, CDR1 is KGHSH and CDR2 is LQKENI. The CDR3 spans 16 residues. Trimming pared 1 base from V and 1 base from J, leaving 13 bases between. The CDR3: CASSPLGGFSNTEAFF. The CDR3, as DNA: TGTGCCAGCTCACCACTCGGGGGATTCTCGAACACTGAAGCTTTCTTT.

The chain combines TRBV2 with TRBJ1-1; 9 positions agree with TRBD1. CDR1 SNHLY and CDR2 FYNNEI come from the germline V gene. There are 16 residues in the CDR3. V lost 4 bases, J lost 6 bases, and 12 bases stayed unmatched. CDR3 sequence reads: CASSGTGARIGAEAFF. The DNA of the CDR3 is TGTGCCAGCAGTGGGACAGGGGCCCGTATTGGTGCTGAAGCTTTCTTT.

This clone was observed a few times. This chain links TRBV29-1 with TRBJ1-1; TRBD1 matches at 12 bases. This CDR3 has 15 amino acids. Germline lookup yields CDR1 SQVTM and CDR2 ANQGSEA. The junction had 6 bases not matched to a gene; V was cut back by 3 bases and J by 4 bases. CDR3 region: CSVEGQGARGTEAFF. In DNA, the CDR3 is TGCAGCGTTGAGGGACAGGGGGCGCGGGGCACTGAAGCTTTCTTT. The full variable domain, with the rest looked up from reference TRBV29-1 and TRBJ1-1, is SAVISQKPSRDICQRGTSLTIQCQVDSQVTMMFWYRQQPGQSLTLIATANQGSEATYESGFVIDKFPISRPNLTFSTLTVSNMSPEDSSIYLCSVEGQGARGTEAFFGQGTRLTVV.

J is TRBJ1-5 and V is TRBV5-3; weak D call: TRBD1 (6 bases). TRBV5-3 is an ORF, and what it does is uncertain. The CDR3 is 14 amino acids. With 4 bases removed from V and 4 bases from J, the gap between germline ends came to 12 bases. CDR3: CARSVVRGNQPQHF. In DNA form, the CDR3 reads TGTGCCAGAAGCGTTGTCAGGGGTAATCAGCCCCAGCATTTT.

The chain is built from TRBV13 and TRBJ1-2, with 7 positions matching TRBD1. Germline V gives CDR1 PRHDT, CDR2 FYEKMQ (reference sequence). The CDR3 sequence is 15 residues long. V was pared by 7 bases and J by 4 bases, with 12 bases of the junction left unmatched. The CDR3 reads CASTFLVTGIYGYTF. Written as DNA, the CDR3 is TGTGCCAGCACCTTCCTAGTGACAGGGATCTATGGCTACACCTTC.

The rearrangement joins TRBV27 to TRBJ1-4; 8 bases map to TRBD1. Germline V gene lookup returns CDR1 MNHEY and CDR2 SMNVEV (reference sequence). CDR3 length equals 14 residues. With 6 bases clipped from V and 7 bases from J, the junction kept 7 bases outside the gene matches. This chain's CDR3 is CASSLTGGGEKLFF. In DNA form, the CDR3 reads TGTGCCAGCAGCCTTACAGGGGGAGGTGAAAAACTGTTTTTT.

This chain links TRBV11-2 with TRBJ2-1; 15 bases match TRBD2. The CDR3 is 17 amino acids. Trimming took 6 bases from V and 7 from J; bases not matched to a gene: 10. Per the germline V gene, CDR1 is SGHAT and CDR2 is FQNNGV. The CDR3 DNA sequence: TGTGCCAGCAGAACTTCCGGACTAGCGGGAGGGCGGAATGAGCAGTTCTTC. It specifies CASRTSGLAGGRNEQFF.

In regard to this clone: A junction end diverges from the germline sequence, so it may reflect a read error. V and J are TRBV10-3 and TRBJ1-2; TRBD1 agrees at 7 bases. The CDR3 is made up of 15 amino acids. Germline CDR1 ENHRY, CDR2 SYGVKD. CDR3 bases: TGTGCCATCAGTGAGTCCCAACAGGGGCACTATGACTACACCTTC. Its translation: CAISESQQGHYDYTF.

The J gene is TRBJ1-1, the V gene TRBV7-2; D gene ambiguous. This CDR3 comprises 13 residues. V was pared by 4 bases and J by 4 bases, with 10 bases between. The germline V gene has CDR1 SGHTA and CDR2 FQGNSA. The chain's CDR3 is CASSYGVATEAFF. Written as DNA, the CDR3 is TGTGCCAGCAGCTACGGGGTGGCCACTGAAGCTTTCTTT.

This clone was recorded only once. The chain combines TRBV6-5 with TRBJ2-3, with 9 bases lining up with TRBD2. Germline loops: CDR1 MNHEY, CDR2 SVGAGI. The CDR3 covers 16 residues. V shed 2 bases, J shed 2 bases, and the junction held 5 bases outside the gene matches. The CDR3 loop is CASSYEAGGNTDTQYF. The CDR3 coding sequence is TGTGCCAGCAGTTACGAAGCGGGAGGCAACACAGATACGCAGTATTTT.

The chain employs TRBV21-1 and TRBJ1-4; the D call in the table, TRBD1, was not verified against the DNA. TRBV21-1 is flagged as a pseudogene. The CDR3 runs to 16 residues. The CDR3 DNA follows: TGTGCCAGCAGCAGGCAGGGATCCGCAACTAATGAAAAACTGTTTTTT. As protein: CASSRQGSATNEKLFF.

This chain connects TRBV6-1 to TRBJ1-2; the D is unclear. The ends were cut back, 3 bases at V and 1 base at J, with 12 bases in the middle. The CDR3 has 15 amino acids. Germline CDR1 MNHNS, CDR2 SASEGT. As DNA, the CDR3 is TGTGCCAGCAGTGAGGAGGTCTGGGTTAACTATGGCTACACCTTC. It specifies CASSEEVWVNYGYTF.

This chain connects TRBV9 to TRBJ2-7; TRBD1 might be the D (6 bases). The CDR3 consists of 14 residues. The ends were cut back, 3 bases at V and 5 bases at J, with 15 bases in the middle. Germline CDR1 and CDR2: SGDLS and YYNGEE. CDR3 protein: CASSEGTSPDEQYF. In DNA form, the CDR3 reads TGTGCCAGCAGCGAAGGGACATCCCCAGACGAGCAGTACTTC.

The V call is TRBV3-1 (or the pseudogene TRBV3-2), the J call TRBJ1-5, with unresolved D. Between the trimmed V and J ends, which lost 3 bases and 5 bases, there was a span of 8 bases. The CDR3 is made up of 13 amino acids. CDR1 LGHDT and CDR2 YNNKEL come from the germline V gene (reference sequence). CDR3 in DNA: TGTGCCAGCAGCCATGCGACTGATCAGCCCCAGCATTTT. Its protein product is CASSHATDQPQHF.

CDR3 sequence reads: CASSGSGGKGVFGDTQYF. DNA of the CDR3: TGTGCCAGCAGCGGCTCCGGCGGAAAGGGGGTTTTTGGAGATACGCAGTATTTT. J is TRBJ2-3 and V is TRBV7-3; the D gene is possibly TRBD1 (6 bases). Germline V gives CDR1 SGHTA, CDR2 FQGTGA. The CDR3 runs 18 residues. V gave up 5 bases and J gave up 5 bases, with 26 bases separating them.

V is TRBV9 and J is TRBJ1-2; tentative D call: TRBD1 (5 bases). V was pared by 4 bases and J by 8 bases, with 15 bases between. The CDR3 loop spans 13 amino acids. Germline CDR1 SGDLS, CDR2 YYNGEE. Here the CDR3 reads CASSPTGPQGYTF. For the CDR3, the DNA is TGTGCCAGCAGCCCAACAGGACCTCAGGGCTACACCTTC. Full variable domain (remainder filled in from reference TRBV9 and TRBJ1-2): DSGVTQTPKHLITATGQRVTLRCSPRSGDLSVYWYQQSLDQGLQFLIQYYNGEERAKGNILERFSAQQFPDLHSELNLSSLELGDSALYFCASSPTGPQGYTFGSGTRLTVV.

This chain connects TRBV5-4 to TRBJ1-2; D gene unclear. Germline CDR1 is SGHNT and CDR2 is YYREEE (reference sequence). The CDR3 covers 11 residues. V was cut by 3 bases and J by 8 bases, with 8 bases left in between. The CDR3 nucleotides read TGTGCCAGCAGCTCTCCGTTAGGCTACACCTTC. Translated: CASSSPLGYTF.

The CDR3 region has the DNA TGTGCCATCAGTGGAGGGACTAGCGGGGGGAGGACAGATACGCAGTATTTT. Its protein product is CAISGGTSGGRTDTQYF. The chain uses TRBV10-3 and TRBJ2-3; 15 bases agree with TRBD2. The CDR3 loop spans 17 amino acids. Trimming took 4 bases from V and 3 from J; bases not matched to a gene: 5. Germline lookup yields CDR1 ENHRY and CDR2 SYGVKD.